Below, 4 T cell receptor beta chains from the same sample are listed, as sequenced in a study of blood T cell repertoires in COVID-19. Profiled with immunoSEQ multiplex PCR; TCRdb holds only in-frame clones, not every one. The sample gives some 110,000 clones, approximately 85% of which show up once; approximately 7.9% is in the top ten. The sample was peripheral blood. Receptors originate from a man between 65 and 80 years old with acute or convalescent COVID-19.

The genes are TRBV12-3 or TRBV12-4 and TRBJ1-1; D remains unclear. CDR3 size: 13 residues. Trimming shortened V by 6 bases and J by 1 base, and 9 bases separated the two germline ends. CDR3 amino acids: CASRPSGNTEAFF. The CDR3 DNA reads as TGTGCCAGCAGGCCGTCGGGGAACACTGAAGCTTTCTTT.

The chain couples TRBV19 to TRBJ2-2; a possible D gene is TRBD1 (6 bases). Trimming removed 9 bases at V and 3 bases at J, with 14 bases between. The germline gives CDR1 LNHDA, CDR2 SQIVND (reference sequence). The CDR3 contains 14 residues. The CDR3 loop is CASRENRDTGELFF. As DNA, the CDR3 is TGTGCCAGCCGAGAAAACAGGGACACCGGGGAGCTGTTTTTT.

This sequence joins TRBV7-2 and TRBJ2-5; 9 bases are a match to TRBD2. The ends lost 1 base at V and 4 bases at J; junction bases unmatched: 10. Germline V gives CDR1 SGHTA, CDR2 FQGNSA. This CDR3 has 17 amino acids. The CDR3 region is CASSLVDRTSAGETQYF. The CDR3 nucleotides are TGTGCCAGCAGCTTAGTCGATCGGACTAGCGCGGGAGAGACCCAGTACTTC.

The chain employs TRBV5-1 and TRBJ1-3; tentative D call: TRBD1 (6 bases). The CDR3 runs to 15 residues. Trimming shortened V by 7 bases and J by 4 bases, and 18 bases separated the two germline ends. Germline-derived CDR1 and CDR2 are SGHRS and YFSETQ. CDR3 coding DNA: TGCGCCAGCGGAGCGGGACACAACACAGGAAACACCATATATTTT. Translated, it gives CASGAGHNTGNTIYF.